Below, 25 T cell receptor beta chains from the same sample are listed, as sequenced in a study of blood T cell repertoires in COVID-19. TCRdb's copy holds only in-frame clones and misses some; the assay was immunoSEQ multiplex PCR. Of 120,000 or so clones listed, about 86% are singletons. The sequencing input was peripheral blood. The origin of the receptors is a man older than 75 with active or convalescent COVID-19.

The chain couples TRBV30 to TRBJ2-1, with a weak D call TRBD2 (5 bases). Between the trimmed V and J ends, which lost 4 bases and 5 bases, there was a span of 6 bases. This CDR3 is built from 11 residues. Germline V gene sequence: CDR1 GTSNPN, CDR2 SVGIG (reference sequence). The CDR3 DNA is TGTGCCTGGAAGGGAGACAATGAGCAGTTCTTC. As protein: CAWKGDNEQFF.

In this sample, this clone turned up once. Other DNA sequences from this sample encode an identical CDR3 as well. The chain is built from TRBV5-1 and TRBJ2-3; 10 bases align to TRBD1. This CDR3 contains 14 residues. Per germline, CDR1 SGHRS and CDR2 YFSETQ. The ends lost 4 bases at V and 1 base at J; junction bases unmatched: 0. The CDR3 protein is CASSGTGGTDTQYF. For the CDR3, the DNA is TGCGCCAGCAGCGGGACAGGGGGCACAGATACGCAGTATTTT.

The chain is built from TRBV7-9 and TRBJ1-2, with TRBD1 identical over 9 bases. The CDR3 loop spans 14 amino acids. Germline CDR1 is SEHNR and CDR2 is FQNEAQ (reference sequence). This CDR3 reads CVSSPLQGAYGYTF. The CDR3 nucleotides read TGTGTCTCAAGCCCCCTACAGGGGGCCTATGGCTACACCTTC. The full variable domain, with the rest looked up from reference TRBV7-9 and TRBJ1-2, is DTGVSQNPRHKITKRGQNVTFRCDPISEHNRLYWYRQTLGQGPEFLTYFQNEAQLEKSRLLSDRFSAERPKGSFSTLEIQRTEQGDSAMYLCVSSPLQGAYGYTFGSGTRLTVV.

CDR3 nucleotides: TGTGCCAGCAGCTCTGCCGGGGTATATGGCTACACCTTC. Its protein product is CASSSAGVYGYTF. The V call is TRBV7-3, the J call TRBJ1-2; D unresolved. V lost 4 bases to trimming and J lost 5 bases, with 11 bases between them. This CDR3 has 13 residues. Germline V CDR1 and CDR2: SGHTA, FQGTGA.

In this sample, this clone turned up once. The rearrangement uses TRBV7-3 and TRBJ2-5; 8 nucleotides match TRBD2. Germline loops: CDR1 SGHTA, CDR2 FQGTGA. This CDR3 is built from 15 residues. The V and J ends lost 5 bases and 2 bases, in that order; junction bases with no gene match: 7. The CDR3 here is CASSEGLAGQETQYF. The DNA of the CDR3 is TGTGCCAGCAGCGAGGGGCTAGCGGGTCAAGAGACCCAGTACTTC.

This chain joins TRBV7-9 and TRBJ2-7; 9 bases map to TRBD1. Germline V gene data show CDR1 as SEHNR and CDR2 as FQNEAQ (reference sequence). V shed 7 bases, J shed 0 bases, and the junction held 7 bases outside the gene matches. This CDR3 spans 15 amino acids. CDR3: CASTYSGQGSYEQYF. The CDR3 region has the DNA TGTGCCAGCACCTATTCGGGACAGGGCTCCTACGAGCAGTACTTC.

Here the CDR3 reads CASSRTFNTGELFF. The CDR3, as DNA: TGTGCCAGCAGTCGGACATTCAACACCGGGGAGCTGTTTTTT. The chain has TRBV6-5 and TRBJ2-2, with D possibly being TRBD1 (5 bases). Germline V CDR1 and CDR2: MNHEY, SVGAGI. The CDR3 is made up of 14 amino acids. Between the trimmed V and J ends, which lost 5 bases and 2 bases, there was a span of 9 bases.

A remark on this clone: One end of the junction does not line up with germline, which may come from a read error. CDR3 loop: CASSLGQGADTQYF. In nucleotides, the CDR3 is TGTGCCAGCAGTTTGGGCCAGGGTGCAGATACGCAGTATTTT. This chain connects TRBV5-8 to TRBJ2-3; tentative D call: TRBD1 (5 bases). The CDR3 is made up of 14 amino acids. CDR1 and CDR2 from the germline V gene are SGHTS and YDEGEE.

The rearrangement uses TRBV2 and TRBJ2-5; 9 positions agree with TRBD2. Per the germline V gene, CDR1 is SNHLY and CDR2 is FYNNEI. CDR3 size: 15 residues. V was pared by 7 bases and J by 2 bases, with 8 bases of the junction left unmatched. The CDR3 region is CASIGLAGTQETQYF. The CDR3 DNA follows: TGTGCCAGCATTGGGCTAGCGGGGACTCAAGAGACCCAGTACTTC.

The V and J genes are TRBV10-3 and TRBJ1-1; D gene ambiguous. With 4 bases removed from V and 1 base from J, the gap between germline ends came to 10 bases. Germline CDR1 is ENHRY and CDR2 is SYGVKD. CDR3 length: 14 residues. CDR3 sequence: CAISGLLKNTEAFF. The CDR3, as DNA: TGTGCCATCAGTGGGCTGCTGAAGAACACTGAAGCTTTCTTT.

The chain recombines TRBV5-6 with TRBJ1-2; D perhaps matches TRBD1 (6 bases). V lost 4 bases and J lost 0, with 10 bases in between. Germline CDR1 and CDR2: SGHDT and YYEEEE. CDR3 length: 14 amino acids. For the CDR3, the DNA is TGTGCCAGCAGCCCAAGGACAGCTAACTATGGCTACACCTTC. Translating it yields CASSPRTANYGYTF.

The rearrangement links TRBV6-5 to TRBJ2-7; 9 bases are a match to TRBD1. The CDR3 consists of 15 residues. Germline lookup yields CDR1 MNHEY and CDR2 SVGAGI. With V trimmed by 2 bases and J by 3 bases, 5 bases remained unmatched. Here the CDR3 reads CASSYTRTGDYEQYF. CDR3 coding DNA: TGTGCCAGCAGTTACACTCGGACAGGGGACTACGAGCAGTACTTC.

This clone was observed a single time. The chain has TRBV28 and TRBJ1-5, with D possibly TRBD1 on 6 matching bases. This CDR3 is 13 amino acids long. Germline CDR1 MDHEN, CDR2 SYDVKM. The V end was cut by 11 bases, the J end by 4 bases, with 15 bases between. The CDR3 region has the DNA TGTGCCGCCGAGACCAGGGGTAATCAGCCCCAGCATTTT. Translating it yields CAAETRGNQPQHF.

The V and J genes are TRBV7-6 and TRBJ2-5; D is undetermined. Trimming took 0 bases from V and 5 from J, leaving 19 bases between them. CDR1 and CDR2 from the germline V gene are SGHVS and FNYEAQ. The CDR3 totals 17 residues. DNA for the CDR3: TGTGCCAGCAGCTTAGCCCTTCCCCAGAGGCGGAGTGAGACCCAGTACTTC. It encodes CASSLALPQRRSETQYF. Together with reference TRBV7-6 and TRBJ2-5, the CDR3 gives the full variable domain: GAGVSQSPRYKVTKRGQDVALRCDPISGHVSLYWYRQALGQGPEFLTYFNYEAQQDKSGLPNDRFSAERPEGSISTLTIQRTEQRDSAMYRCASSLALPQRRSETQYFGPGTRLLVL.

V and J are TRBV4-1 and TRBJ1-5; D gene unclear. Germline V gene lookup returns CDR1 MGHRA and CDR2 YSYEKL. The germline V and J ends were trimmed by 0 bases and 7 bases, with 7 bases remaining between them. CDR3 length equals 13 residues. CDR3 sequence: CASSQDRGQPQHF. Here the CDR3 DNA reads TGCGCCAGCAGCCAAGATAGAGGGCAGCCCCAGCATTTT.

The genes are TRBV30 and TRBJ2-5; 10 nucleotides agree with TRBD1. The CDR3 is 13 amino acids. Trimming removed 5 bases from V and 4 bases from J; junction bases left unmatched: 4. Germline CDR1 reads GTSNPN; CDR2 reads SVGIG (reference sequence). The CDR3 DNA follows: TGTGCCTGGGACGGACAGGGGGGAGAGACCCAGTACTTC. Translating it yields CAWDGQGGETQYF.

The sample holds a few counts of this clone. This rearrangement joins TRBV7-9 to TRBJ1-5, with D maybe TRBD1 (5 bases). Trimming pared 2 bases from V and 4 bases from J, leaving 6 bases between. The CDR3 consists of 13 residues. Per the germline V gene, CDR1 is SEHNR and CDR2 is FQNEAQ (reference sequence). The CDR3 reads CASSLRGNQPQHF. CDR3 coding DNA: TGTGCCAGCAGCTTAAGGGGTAATCAGCCCCAGCATTTT.

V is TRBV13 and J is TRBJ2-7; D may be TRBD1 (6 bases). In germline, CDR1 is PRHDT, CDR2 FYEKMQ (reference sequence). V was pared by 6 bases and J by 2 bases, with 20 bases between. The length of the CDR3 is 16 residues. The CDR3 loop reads CASRRVGAGATYEQYF. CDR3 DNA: TGTGCCAGCAGAAGGGTGGGGGCAGGGGCTACCTACGAGCAGTACTTC. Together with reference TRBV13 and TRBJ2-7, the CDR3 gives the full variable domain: AAGVIQSPRHLIKEKRETATLKCYPIPRHDTVYWYQQGPGQDPQFLISFYEKMQSDKGSIPDRFSAQQFSDYHSELNMSSLELGDSALYFCASRRVGAGATYEQYFGPGTRLTVT.

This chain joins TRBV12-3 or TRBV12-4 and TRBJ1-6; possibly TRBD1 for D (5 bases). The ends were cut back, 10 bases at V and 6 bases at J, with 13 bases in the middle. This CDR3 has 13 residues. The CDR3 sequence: CATGHNPNSPLHF. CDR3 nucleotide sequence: TGTGCCACCGGACACAATCCTAATTCACCCCTCCACTTT.

CDR3 in amino acids: CASSPFDSKNTEAFF. DNA of the CDR3: TGTGCCAGCTCTCCTTTTGACAGCAAGAACACTGAAGCTTTCTTT. The chain uses TRBV18 and TRBJ1-1, with a tentative D call TRBD1 (5 bases). Trimming took 6 bases from V and 1 from J, leaving 15 bases between them. This CDR3 spans 15 amino acids. Germline loops: CDR1 KGHSH, CDR2 LQKENI.

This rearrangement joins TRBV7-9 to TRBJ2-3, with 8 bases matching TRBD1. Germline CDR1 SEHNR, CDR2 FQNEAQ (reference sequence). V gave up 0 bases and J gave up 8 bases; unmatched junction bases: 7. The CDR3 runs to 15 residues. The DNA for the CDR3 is TGTGCCAGCAGCTTAGCGCGGGGACAGGCCGGTACGCAGTATTTT. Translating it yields CASSLARGQAGTQYF.

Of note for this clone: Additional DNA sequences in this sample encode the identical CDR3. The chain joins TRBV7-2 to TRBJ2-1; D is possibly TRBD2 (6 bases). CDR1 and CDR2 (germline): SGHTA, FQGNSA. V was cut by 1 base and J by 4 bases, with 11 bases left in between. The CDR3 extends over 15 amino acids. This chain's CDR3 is CASSLVGGGYNEQFF. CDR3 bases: TGTGCCAGCAGCTTAGTAGGTGGGGGGTACAATGAGCAGTTCTTC.

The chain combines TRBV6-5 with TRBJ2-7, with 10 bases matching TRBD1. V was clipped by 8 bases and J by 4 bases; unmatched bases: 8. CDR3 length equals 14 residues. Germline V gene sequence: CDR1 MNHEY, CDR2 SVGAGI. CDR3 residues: CASSLTGGAYEQYF. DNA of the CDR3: TGTGCCAGCTCATTGACAGGGGGCGCATACGAGCAGTACTTC.

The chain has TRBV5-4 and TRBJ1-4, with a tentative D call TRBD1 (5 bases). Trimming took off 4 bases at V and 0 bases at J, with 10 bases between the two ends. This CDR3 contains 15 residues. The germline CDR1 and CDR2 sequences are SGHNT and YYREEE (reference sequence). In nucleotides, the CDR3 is TGTGCCAGCAGCCCGGGGGGATCAACTAATGAAAAACTGTTTTTT. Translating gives CASSPGGSTNEKLFF. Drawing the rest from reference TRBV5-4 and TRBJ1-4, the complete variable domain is ETGVTQSPTHLIKTRGQQVTLRCSSQSGHNTVSWYQQALGQGPQFIFQYYREEENGRGNFPPRFSGLQFPNYSSELNVNALELDDSALYLCASSPGGSTNEKLFFGSGTQLSVL.

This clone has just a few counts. The CDR3 nucleotides are TGTGCCAGCAGCCACGGGGGGGACGAGCAGTACTTC. It specifies CASSHGGDEQYF. The chain joins TRBV3-1 (or the pseudogene TRBV3-2) to TRBJ2-7, with 8 nucleotides matching TRBD2. The CDR3 has 12 residues. After removal of 3 bases from V and 5 bases from J, the junction contained 0 bases not matched to a gene. Germline V gene data show CDR1 as LGHDT and CDR2 as YNNKEL (reference sequence).